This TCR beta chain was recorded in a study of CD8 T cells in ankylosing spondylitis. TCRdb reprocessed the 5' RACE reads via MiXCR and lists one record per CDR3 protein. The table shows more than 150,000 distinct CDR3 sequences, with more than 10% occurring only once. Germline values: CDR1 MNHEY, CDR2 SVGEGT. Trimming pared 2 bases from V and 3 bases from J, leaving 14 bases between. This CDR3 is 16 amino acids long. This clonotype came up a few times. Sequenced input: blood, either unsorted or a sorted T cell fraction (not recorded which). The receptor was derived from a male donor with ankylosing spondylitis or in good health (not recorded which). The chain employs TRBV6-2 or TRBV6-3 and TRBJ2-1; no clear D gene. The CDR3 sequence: CASSYPTAPHYNEQFF. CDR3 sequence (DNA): TGTGCCAGCAGTTACCCGACGGCCCCTCACTACAATGAGCAGTTCTTC.